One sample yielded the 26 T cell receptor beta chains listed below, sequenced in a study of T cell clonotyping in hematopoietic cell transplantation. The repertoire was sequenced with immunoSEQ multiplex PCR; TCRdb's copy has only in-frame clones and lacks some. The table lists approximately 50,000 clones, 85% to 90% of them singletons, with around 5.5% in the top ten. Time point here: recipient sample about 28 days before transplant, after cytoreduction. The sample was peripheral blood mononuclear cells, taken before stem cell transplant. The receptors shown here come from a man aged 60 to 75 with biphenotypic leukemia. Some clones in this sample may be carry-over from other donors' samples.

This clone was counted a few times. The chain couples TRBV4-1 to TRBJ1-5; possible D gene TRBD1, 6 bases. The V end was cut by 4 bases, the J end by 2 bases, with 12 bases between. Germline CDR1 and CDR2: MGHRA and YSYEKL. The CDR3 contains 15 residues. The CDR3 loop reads CASSPYRTGNQPQHF. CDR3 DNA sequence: TGCGCCAGCAGCCCGTACCGGACAGGCAATCAGCCCCAGCATTTT.

The CDR3 nucleotides are TGCAGCGTCGCACAGGGGCGCGCAGATACGCAGTATTTT. It encodes CSVAQGRADTQYF. This chain links TRBV29-1 with TRBJ2-3; 7 bases match TRBD1. Germline V gene data show CDR1 as SQVTM and CDR2 as ANQGSEA. V was clipped by 6 bases and J by 4 bases; unmatched bases: 7. The CDR3 extends over 13 amino acids.

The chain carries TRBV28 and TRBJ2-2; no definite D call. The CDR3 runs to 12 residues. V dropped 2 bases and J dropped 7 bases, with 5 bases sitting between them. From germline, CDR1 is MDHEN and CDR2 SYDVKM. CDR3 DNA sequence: TGTGCCAGCAGTTTAGTCCTCGGGGAGCTGTTTTTT. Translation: CASSLVLGELFF.

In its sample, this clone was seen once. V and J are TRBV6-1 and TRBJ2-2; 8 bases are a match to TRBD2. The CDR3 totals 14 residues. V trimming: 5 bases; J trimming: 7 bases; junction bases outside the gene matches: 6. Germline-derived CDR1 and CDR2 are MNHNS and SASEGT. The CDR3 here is CASSPTSDHGELFF. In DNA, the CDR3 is TGTGCCAGCAGTCCGACTAGCGACCACGGGGAGCTGTTTTTT.

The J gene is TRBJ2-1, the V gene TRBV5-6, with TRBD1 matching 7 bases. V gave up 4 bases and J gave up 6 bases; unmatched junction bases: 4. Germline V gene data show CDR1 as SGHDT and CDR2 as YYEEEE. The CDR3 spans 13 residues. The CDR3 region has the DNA TGTGCCAGCAGCCTTGGGGACAGCAATGAGCAGTTCTTC. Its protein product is CASSLGDSNEQFF.

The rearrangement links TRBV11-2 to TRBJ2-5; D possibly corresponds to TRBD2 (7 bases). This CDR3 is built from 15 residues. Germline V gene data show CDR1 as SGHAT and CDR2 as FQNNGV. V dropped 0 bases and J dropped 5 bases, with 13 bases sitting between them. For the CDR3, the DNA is TGTGCCAGCAGCTTAGATGCGGGGGCTCAGGAGACCCAGTACTTC. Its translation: CASSLDAGAQETQYF.

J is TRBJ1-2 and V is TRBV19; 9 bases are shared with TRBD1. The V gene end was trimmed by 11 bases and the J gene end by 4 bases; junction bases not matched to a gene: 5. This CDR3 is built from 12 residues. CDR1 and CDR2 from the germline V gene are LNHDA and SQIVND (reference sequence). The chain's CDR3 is CASDRGGYGYTF. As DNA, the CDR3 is TGTGCCTCGGACAGGGGTGGCTATGGCTACACCTTC.

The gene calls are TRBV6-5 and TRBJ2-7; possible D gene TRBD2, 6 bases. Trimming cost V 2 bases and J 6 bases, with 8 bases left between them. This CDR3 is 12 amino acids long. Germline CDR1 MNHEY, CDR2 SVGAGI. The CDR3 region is CASSYRGGEQYF. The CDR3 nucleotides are TGTGCCAGCAGTTACAGGGGAGGCGAGCAGTACTTC.

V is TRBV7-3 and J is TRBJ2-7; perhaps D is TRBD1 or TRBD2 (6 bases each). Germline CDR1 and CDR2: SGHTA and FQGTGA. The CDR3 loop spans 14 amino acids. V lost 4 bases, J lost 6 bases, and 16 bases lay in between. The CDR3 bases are TGTGCCAGCAGCTCCGTAGGGGGGATGGGCGAGCAGTACTTC. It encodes CASSSVGGMGEQYF.

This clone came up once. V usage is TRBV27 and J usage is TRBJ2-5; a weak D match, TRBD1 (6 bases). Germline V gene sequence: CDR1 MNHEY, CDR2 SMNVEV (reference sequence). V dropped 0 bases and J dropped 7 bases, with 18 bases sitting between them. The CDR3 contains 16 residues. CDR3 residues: CASSLSFGGLYRTQYF. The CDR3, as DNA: TGTGCCAGCAGTTTATCCTTTGGGGGCCTTTATAGGACCCAGTACTTC.

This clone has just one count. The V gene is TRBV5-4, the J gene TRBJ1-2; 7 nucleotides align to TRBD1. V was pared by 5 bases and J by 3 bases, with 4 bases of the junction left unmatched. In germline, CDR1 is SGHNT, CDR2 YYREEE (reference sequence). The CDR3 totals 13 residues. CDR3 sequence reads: CASRDRVDYGYTF. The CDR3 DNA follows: TGTGCCAGCAGAGACAGGGTTGACTATGGCTACACCTTC.

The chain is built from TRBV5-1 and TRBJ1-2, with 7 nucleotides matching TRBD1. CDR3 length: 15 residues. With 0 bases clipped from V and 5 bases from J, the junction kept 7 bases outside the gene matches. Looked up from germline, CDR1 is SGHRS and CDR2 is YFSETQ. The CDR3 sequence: CASSLAEGAGYGYTF. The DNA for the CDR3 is TGCGCCAGCAGCTTGGCCGAGGGGGCTGGATATGGCTACACCTTC. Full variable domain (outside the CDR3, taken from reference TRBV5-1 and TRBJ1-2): KAGVTQTPRYLIKTRGQQVTLSCSPISGHRSVSWYQQTPGQGLQFLFEYFSETQRNKGNFPGRFSGRQFSNSRSEMNVSTLELGDSALYLCASSLAEGAGYGYTFGSGTRLTVV.

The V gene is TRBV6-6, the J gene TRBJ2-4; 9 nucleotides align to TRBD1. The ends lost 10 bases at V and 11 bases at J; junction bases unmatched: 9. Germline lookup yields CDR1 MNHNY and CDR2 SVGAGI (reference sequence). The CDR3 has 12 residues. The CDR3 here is CANGPGQGLQYF. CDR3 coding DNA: TGTGCCAACGGACCGGGACAGGGTCTTCAGTACTTC.

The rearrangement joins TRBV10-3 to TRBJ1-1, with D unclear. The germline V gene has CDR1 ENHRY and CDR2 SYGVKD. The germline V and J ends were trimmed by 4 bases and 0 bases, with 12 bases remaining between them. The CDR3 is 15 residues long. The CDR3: CAISASLLMNTEAFF. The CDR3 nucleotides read TGTGCCATCAGTGCCTCCCTACTTATGAACACTGAAGCTTTCTTT.

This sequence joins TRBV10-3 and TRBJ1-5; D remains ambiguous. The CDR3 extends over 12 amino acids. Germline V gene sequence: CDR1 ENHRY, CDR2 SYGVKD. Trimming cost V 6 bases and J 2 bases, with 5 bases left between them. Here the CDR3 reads CAISPGNQPQHF. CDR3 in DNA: TGTGCCATCAGCCCTGGCAATCAGCCCCAGCATTTT.

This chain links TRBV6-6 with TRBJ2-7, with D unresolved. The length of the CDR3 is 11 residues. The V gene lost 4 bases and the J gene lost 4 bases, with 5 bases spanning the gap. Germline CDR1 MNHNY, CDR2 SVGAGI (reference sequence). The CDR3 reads CASSLKYEQYF. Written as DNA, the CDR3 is TGTGCCAGCAGTTTGAAGTACGAGCAGTACTTC.

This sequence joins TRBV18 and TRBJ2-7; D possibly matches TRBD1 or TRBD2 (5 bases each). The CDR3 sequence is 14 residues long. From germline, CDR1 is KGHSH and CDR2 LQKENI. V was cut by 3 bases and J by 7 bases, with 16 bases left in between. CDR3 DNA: TGTGCCAGCTCACCGGAGAGGTGGGGGACGGAGCAGTACTTC. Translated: CASSPERWGTEQYF.

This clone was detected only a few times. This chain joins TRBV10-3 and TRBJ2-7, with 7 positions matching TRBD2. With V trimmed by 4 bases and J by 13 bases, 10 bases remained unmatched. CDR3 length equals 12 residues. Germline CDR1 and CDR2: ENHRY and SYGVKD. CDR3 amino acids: CAISGPGGSGYF. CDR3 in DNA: TGTGCCATCAGTGGGCCCGGCGGGAGTGGATACTTC.

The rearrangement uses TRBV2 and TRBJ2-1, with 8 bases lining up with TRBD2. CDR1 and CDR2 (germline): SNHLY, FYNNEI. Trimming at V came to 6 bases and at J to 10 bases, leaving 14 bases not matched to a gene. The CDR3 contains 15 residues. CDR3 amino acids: CASRLAGRIIGEQFF. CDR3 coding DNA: TGTGCCAGCAGATTAGCGGGAAGGATTATTGGGGAGCAGTTCTTC.

In DNA, the CDR3 is TGCGCCAGCAGACGTTTAGGGGGCTCCTACAATGAGCAGTTCTTC. Protein: CASRRLGGSYNEQFF. This chain uses TRBV4-1 with TRBJ2-1; possible D gene TRBD1, 6 bases. The CDR3 is made up of 15 amino acids. Trimming removed 6 bases from V and 0 bases from J, with 12 bases in between. Germline V gene sequence: CDR1 MGHRA, CDR2 YSYEKL.

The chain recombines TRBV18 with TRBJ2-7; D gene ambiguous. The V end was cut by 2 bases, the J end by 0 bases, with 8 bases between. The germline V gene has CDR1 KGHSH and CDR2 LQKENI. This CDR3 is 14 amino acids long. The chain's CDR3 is CASSPGMSSYEQYF. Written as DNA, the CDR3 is TGTGCCAGCTCACCAGGTATGAGCTCCTACGAGCAGTACTTC.

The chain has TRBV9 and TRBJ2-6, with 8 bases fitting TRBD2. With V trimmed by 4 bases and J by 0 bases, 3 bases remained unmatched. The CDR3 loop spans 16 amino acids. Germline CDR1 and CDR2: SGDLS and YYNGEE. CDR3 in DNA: TGTGCCAGCAGCCACGGGAGGGACTCTGGGGCCAACGTCCTGACTTTC. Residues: CASSHGRDSGANVLTF.

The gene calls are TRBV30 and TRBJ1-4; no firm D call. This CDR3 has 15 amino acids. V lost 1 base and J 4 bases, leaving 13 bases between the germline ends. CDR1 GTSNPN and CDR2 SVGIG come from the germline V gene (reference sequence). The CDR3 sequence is CAWSGAGGLNEKLFF. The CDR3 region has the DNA TGTGCCTGGAGTGGGGCGGGTGGGCTTAATGAAAAACTGTTTTTT.

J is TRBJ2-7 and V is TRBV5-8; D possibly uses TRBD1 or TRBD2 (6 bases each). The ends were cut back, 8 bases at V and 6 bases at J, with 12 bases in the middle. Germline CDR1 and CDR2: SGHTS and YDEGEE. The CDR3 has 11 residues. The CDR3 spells CASFRGGEQYF. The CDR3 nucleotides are TGTGCCAGTTTCAGGGGAGGCGAGCAGTACTTC.

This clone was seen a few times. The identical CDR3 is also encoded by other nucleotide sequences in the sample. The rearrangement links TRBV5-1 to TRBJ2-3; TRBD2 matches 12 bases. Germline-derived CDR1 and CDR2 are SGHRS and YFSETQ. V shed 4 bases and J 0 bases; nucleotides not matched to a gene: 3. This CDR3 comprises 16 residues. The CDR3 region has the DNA TGCGCCAGCAGCCTCGGACTAGCGGGAAGCACAGATACGCAGTATTTT. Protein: CASSLGLAGSTDTQYF.

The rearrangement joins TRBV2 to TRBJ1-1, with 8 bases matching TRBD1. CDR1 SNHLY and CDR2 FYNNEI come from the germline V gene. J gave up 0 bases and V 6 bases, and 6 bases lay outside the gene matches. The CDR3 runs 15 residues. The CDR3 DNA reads TGTGCCAGCAGGGGCGACAGGGGACTGAACACTGAAGCTTTCTTT. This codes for CASRGDRGLNTEAFF.